This T cell receptor (beta chain) was identified in a study of blood T cell repertoires in COVID-19. The CDR3 has 14 residues. Trimming took off 3 bases at V and 0 bases at J, with 6 bases between the two ends. CDR1 is SNHLY and CDR2 is FYNNEI in the germline V gene. Participants' own reports of clinical history determined their cohort assignment. Sequencing used immunoSEQ multiplex PCR; TCRdb keeps in-frame clones, though not all of them. The profile shows under 300,000 clones, around 84% of them singletons. The chain combines TRBV2 with TRBJ1-3; D is undetermined. This TCR was recovered from a woman aged 45 to 65 who had been exposed to COVID-19. Material for sequencing was PBMCs or T cells enriched from blood (not recorded which). The CDR3 loop reads CASSDLSSGNTIYF. As DNA, the CDR3 is TGTGCCAGCAGTGACTTGAGCTCTGGAAACACCATATATTTT.